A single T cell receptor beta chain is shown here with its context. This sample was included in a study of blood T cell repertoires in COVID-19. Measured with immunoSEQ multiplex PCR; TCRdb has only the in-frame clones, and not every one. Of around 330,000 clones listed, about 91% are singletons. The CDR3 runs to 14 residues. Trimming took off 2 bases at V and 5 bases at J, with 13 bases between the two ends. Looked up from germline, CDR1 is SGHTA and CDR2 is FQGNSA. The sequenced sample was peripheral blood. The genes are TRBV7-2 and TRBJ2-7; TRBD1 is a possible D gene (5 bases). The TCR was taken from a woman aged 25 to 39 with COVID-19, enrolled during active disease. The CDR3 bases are TGTGCCAGCAGCTTATCAGGGATCGTCCACGAGCAGTACTTC. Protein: CASSLSGIVHEQYF.